These 22 T cell receptor beta chains were all obtained from the same sample, sequenced in a study of radiotherapy plus CTLA-4 blockade in lung cancer. TCRdb's copy holds only in-frame clones and misses some; the assay was immunoSEQ multiplex PCR. The sample consists of some 110,000 clones, 65% to 85% of them appearing once. Specimen: peripheral blood, collected from a patient treated with radiotherapy plus ipilimumab. These receptors all come from a human donor with non-small cell lung cancer who had a partial response to radiotherapy plus ipilimumab.

The V call is TRBV19, the J call TRBJ1-2; D gene unclear. Trimming pared 5 bases from V and 7 bases from J, leaving 17 bases between. The CDR3 is 14 residues long. CDR1 and CDR2 (germline): LNHDA, SQIVND (reference sequence). The CDR3 nucleotides are TGTGCCAGTAGTTCCCAGACCGGGAGTGGTGGCTACACCTTC. Translated, it gives CASSSQTGSGGYTF.

The gene calls are TRBV5-6 and TRBJ1-2; weak D call: TRBD1 (5 bases). Trimming took 0 bases from V and 5 from J, leaving 14 bases between them. This CDR3 comprises 15 residues. Germline-derived CDR1 and CDR2 are SGHDT and YYEEEE. CDR3 in amino acids: CASSLVSAGRYGYTF. DNA of the CDR3: TGTGCCAGCAGCTTGGTCTCGGCAGGGAGGTATGGCTACACCTTC.

This chain connects TRBV14 to TRBJ2-1; the match to TRBD1 covers 8 bases. This CDR3 has 16 residues. V lost 4 bases and J lost 3; bases outside the gene matches: 8. CDR1 and CDR2 (germline): SGHDN, FVKESK. The DNA for the CDR3 is TGTGCCAGCAGCCGCCGGACAGGGATCAACTACAATGAGCAGTTCTTC. Amino acids: CASSRRTGINYNEQFF.

This chain connects TRBV6-5 to TRBJ2-1; possible D gene TRBD2, 6 bases. V lost 2 bases to trimming and J lost 4 bases, with 12 bases between them. Germline V CDR1 and CDR2: MNHEY, SVGAGI. The CDR3 is 15 amino acids. The CDR3 DNA follows: TGTGCCAGCAGTTACCGGCTAGCGCCGTACAATGAGCAGTTCTTC. Residues: CASSYRLAPYNEQFF.

The rearrangement uses TRBV7-9 and TRBJ2-7, with D possibly TRBD2 on 6 matching bases. V was cut by 1 base and J by 3 bases, with 10 bases left in between. The CDR3 totals 14 residues. Germline lookup yields CDR1 SEHNR and CDR2 FQNEAQ (reference sequence). CDR3: CASSLDRDFYEQYF. CDR3 bases: TGTGCCAGCAGCTTAGACCGGGACTTCTACGAGCAGTACTTC.

The CDR3 DNA sequence: TGTGCCAGCAGCCTTTCCCAGGGCGCTTATGGCTACACCTTC. The encoded protein is CASSLSQGAYGYTF. J is TRBJ1-2 and V is TRBV6-5; D might be TRBD1 (5 bases). CDR1 MNHEY and CDR2 SVGAGI come from the germline V gene. Trimming left V 6 bases short and J 5 bases short, with 16 bases between. The CDR3 sequence is 14 residues long.

The chain joins TRBV6-5 to TRBJ1-2; 9 positions agree with TRBD1. This CDR3 region has 16 residues. Per germline, CDR1 MNHEY and CDR2 SVGAGI. With V trimmed by 4 bases and J by 5 bases, 11 bases remained unmatched. CDR3 in DNA: TGTGCCAGCAGTTGGGACAGGGAGCGTAGTACTTATGGCTACACCTTC. It codes for CASSWDRERSTYGYTF.

The CDR3 region has the DNA TGTGCCAGCAGCGCCGGGCTAGCCCTGAGCACCGGGGAGCTGTTTTTT. Protein sequence: CASSAGLALSTGELFF. V and J are TRBV9 and TRBJ2-2; TRBD2 is a possible D gene (5 bases). The germline V and J ends were trimmed by 3 bases and 4 bases, with 16 bases remaining between them. The germline CDR1 and CDR2 sequences are SGDLS and YYNGEE. CDR3 length equals 16 residues.

The gene calls are TRBV6-5 and TRBJ2-1; TRBD2 is a possible D gene (6 bases). In germline, CDR1 is MNHEY, CDR2 SVGAGI. The V and J ends lost 0 bases and 0 bases respectively, with 9 bases between them. The CDR3 has 16 amino acids. CDR3 DNA sequence: TGTGCCAGCAGTTACTCTACGGACTACTCCTACAATGAGCAGTTCTTC. Translation: CASSYSTDYSYNEQFF.

The V call is TRBV7-8, the J call TRBJ2-7; 10 bases fit TRBD1. This CDR3 has 15 amino acids. The germline V gene has CDR1 SGHVS and CDR2 FQNEAQ. The ends lost 4 bases at V and 3 bases at J; junction bases unmatched: 6. The CDR3 bases are TGTGCCAGCAGCTACCTCGGACAGGGGGACTACGAGCAGTACTTC. Its translation is CASSYLGQGDYEQYF.

The chain combines TRBV11-1 with TRBJ1-1; perhaps TRBD1 as D (6 bases). This CDR3 has 15 residues. Germline V gives CDR1 SGHAT, CDR2 FQDESV (reference sequence). V was pared by 2 bases and J by 6 bases, with 16 bases between. CDR3 residues: CASSLMQGPGAEAFF. In DNA, the CDR3 is TGTGCCAGCAGCTTAATGCAGGGGCCAGGCGCTGAAGCTTTCTTT. Filled out from reference TRBV11-1 and TRBJ1-1, the complete variable domain reads EAEVAQSPRYKITEKSQAVAFWCDPISGHATLYWYRQILGQGPELLVQFQDESVVDDSQLPKDRFSAERLKGVDSTLKIQPAELGDSAMYLCASSLMQGPGAEAFFGQGTRLTVV.

The V call is TRBV5-5, the J call TRBJ1-2; D perhaps matches TRBD1 (6 bases). CDR1 is SGHKS and CDR2 is YYEKEE in the germline V gene (reference sequence). Deletions cut 3 bases from V and 8 bases from J, with 14 bases between. There are 13 residues in the CDR3. In nucleotides, the CDR3 is TGTGCCAGCAGCTGGACCCCTGGACAGGGCTACACCTTC. Protein: CASSWTPGQGYTF.

This clone was observed a handful of times. This rearrangement joins TRBV7-2 to TRBJ1-4, with 7 bases matching TRBD1. The CDR3 consists of 15 residues. V gave up 4 bases and J gave up 8 bases; unmatched junction bases: 10. Germline loops: CDR1 SGHTA, CDR2 FQGNSA. The CDR3 nucleotides are TGTGCCAGCAGCTCTATGACAGGGACGGGGGAAAAACTGTTTTTT. Translated: CASSSMTGTGEKLFF.

V and J are TRBV5-1 and TRBJ2-2; 8 nucleotides match TRBD2. The germline CDR1 and CDR2 sequences are SGHRS and YFSETQ. Trimming took 4 bases from V and 4 from J; bases not matched to a gene: 9. The CDR3 totals 16 residues. The CDR3 sequence is CASSTTSGHGTGELFF. CDR3 sequence (DNA): TGCGCCAGCAGCACTACTAGCGGCCATGGCACCGGGGAGCTGTTTTTT.

The V gene is TRBV25-1, the J gene TRBJ1-6, with 7 bases fitting TRBD1. The germline CDR1 and CDR2 sequences are MGHDK and SYGVNS. After removal of 6 bases from V and 5 bases from J, the junction contained 7 bases not matched to a gene. The CDR3 has 15 residues. CDR3 in DNA: TGTGCCAGCAGCCCGTTCGGACAGGATAATTCACCCCTCCACTTT. This codes for CASSPFGQDNSPLHF.

The V and J genes are TRBV18 and TRBJ2-7, with D possibly matching TRBD2 (6 bases). Germline lookup yields CDR1 KGHSH and CDR2 LQKENI. The CDR3 runs to 13 residues. V lost 4 bases and J 3 bases, leaving 10 bases between the germline ends. The chain's CDR3 is CASSLSGGYEQYF. The CDR3, as DNA: TGTGCCAGCTCACTATCCGGGGGCTACGAGCAGTACTTC. Combining the CDR3 with reference TRBV18 and TRBJ2-7 gives the whole variable domain NAGVMQNPRHLVRRRGQEARLRCSPMKGHSHVYWYRQLPEEGLKFMVYLQKENIIDESGMPKERFSAEFPKEGPSILRIQQVVRGDSAAYFCASSLSGGYEQYFGPGTRLTVT.

The J gene is TRBJ2-7, the V gene TRBV6-5; tentatively, D is TRBD2 (6 bases). Trimming took off 0 bases at V and 3 bases at J, with 12 bases between the two ends. The length of the CDR3 is 15 residues. Germline lookup yields CDR1 MNHEY and CDR2 SVGAGI. CDR3 DNA: TGTGCCAGCAGTTACTCGGGACGGGAGAACTACGAGCAGTACGTC. Encoded protein: CASSYSGRENYEQYV.

A single count supports this clone. CDR3 in amino acids: CASSLDAGGLTDTQYF. As DNA, the CDR3 is TGCGCCAGCAGCCTGGATGCGGGAGGGCTGACAGATACGCAGTATTTT. The chain uses TRBV5-1 and TRBJ2-3, with 9 bases that match TRBD2. J lost 3 bases, V lost 4 bases, and 9 bases had no gene match. CDR3 size: 16 residues. CDR1 is SGHRS and CDR2 is YFSETQ in the germline V gene.

The chain joins TRBV7-2 to TRBJ2-2; 9 nucleotides agree with TRBD2. V trimming: 5 bases; J trimming: 7 bases; junction bases outside the gene matches: 8. The CDR3 has 15 amino acids. Germline V gives CDR1 SGHTA, CDR2 FQGNSA. The chain's CDR3 is CASSPGLAKGGELFF. DNA for the CDR3: TGTGCCAGCAGCCCCGGACTAGCGAAGGGCGGGGAGCTGTTTTTT.

The chain employs TRBV19 and TRBJ2-5; the match to TRBD1 covers 8 bases. V shed 3 bases and J 5 bases; nucleotides not matched to a gene: 5. Germline CDR1 LNHDA, CDR2 SQIVND (reference sequence). This CDR3 contains 14 residues. CDR3 sequence reads: CASSIMDRVETQYF. The CDR3 DNA is TGTGCCAGTAGTATCATGGACAGGGTTGAGACCCAGTACTTC.

This chain connects TRBV7-2 to TRBJ2-1; the D is unclear. CDR3 length: 12 amino acids. Trimming stripped 2 bases from V and 10 bases from J, with 9 bases between. Germline CDR1 SGHTA, CDR2 FQGNSA. Here the CDR3 DNA reads TGTGCCAGCAGCTTATACAGTGGCGAGCAGTTCTTC. Its translation: CASSLYSGEQFF. Filled out from reference TRBV7-2 and TRBJ2-1, the complete variable domain reads GAGVSQSPSNKVTEKGKDVELRCDPISGHTALYWYRQSLGQGLEFLIYFQGNSAPDKSGLPSDRFSAERTGGSVSTLTIQRTQQEDSAVYLCASSLYSGEQFFGPGTRLTVL.

The V gene is TRBV30, the J gene TRBJ1-5, with 7 bases lining up with TRBD1. Germline trimming cut 1 base from V and 7 bases from J; bases unmatched to any gene: 19. CDR3 length equals 18 residues. Germline V gene lookup returns CDR1 GTSNPN and CDR2 SVGIG (reference sequence). The CDR3 is CAWSAPGTVKVADQPQHF. DNA for the CDR3: TGTGCCTGGAGTGCCCCCGGGACAGTTAAGGTAGCGGACCAGCCCCAGCATTTT.